A single sample is the source of the 21 T cell receptor beta chains below, sequenced in a study of blood T cell repertoires in COVID-19. Data came from immunoSEQ multiplex PCR; TCRdb stores just in-frame clones and leaves some out. The sample contains 200,000 or so clones, around four fifths of which appear only once. Input material: peripheral blood. The receptors originated from a man aged 25 to 40 with active or convalescent COVID-19.

This chain connects TRBV30 to TRBJ1-2, with D tentatively TRBD1 (5 bases). CDR1 and CDR2 from the germline V gene are GTSNPN and SVGIG (reference sequence). The CDR3 runs 12 residues. V lost 2 bases and J lost 5, with 9 bases in between. CDR3 sequence reads: CAWSFPGYGYTF. The CDR3 nucleotides read TGTGCCTGGAGTTTCCCAGGGTATGGCTACACCTTC.

J is TRBJ2-2 and V is TRBV19, with D hard to call. Germline V gene data show CDR1 as LNHDA and CDR2 as SQIVND (reference sequence). Trimming stripped 3 bases from V and 0 bases from J, with 14 bases between. This CDR3 has 17 residues. This chain's CDR3 is CASSISAFAANTGELFF. In DNA, the CDR3 is TGTGCCAGTAGTATTTCCGCGTTCGCCGCGAACACCGGGGAGCTGTTTTTT. Looking up the rest from reference TRBV19 and TRBJ2-2 gives the full variable domain: DGGITQSPKYLFRKEGQNVTLSCEQNLNHDAMYWYRQDPGQGLRLIYYSQIVNDFQKGDIAEGYSVSREKKESFPLTVTSAQKNPTAFYLCASSISAFAANTGELFFGEGSRLTVL.

The chain joins TRBV6-1 to TRBJ1-2; the D is unclear. The CDR3 extends over 11 amino acids. Trimming pared 3 bases from V and 8 bases from J, leaving 7 bases between. Germline CDR1 reads MNHNS; CDR2 reads SASEGT. CDR3 region: CASSDPGGYTF. Written as DNA, the CDR3 is TGTGCCAGCAGTGATCCGGGGGGCTACACCTTC.

This clone appeared a few times. This chain links TRBV21-1 with TRBJ1-6; the DNA was not used to check the table's D call, TRBD1. TRBV21-1 is deemed a pseudogene. This CDR3 comprises 15 residues. CDR3 DNA: TGTGCCAGCAGCAGGGCGGGACAGGGAAATTCACCCCTCCACTTT. As protein: CASSRAGQGNSPLHF.

The chain employs TRBV19 and TRBJ1-2; no definite D call. The germline CDR1 and CDR2 sequences are LNHDA and SQIVND (reference sequence). V was shortened by 6 bases and J by 8 bases, with 13 bases between the two germline ends. This CDR3 has 12 residues. The chain's CDR3 is CASRFDGEGYTF. CDR3 DNA: TGTGCCAGTAGGTTTGACGGGGAAGGCTACACCTTC.

The rearrangement joins TRBV7-2 to TRBJ1-2, with D possibly being TRBD1 (5 bases). Looked up from germline, CDR1 is SGHTA and CDR2 is FQGNSA. V was pared by 2 bases and J by 7 bases, with 11 bases between. CDR3 size: 13 residues. The CDR3 DNA reads as TGTGCCAGCAGCTTAAGCAGGGCCGTTGGCTACACCTTC. It specifies CASSLSRAVGYTF.

V usage is TRBV23-1 and J usage is TRBJ2-7, with 7 bases identical to TRBD1. TRBV23-1 is an open reading frame whose function is uncertain. V trimming: 4 bases; J trimming: 3 bases; junction bases outside the gene matches: 15. This CDR3 region has 17 residues. The CDR3 spells CASSPSPRQGSHYEQYV. CDR3 nucleotides: TGCGCCAGCAGTCCGAGTCCCCGACAGGGATCCCACTACGAGCAGTACGTC.

The CDR3 nucleotides are TGTGCCAGCAGCGTAGTTGGCGGCGGTAATGAGCAGTTCTTC. It specifies CASSVVGGGNEQFF. The chain uses TRBV9 and TRBJ2-1; D unresolved. The CDR3 runs 14 residues. V lost 0 bases and J 7 bases, leaving 11 bases between the germline ends. In germline, CDR1 is SGDLS, CDR2 YYNGEE.

This chain connects TRBV2 to TRBJ1-3, with TRBD1 identical over 7 bases. The trim removed 7 bases at V and 4 bases at J, leaving 13 bases unmatched. The CDR3 is 16 residues long. Germline lookup yields CDR1 SNHLY and CDR2 FYNNEI. The CDR3 sequence is CASKESLTGSGNTIYF. CDR3 in DNA: TGTGCCAGCAAAGAATCCCTGACAGGGAGCGGAAACACCATATATTTT.

The chain links TRBV18 to TRBJ1-1, with 11 nucleotides matching TRBD1. This CDR3 contains 16 residues. From germline, CDR1 is KGHSH and CDR2 LQKENI. J was trimmed by 1 base and V by 3 bases; bases with no gene match: 4. The CDR3 DNA follows: TGTGCCAGCTCACCTGGGACAGGGGGGGGGAACACTGAAGCTTTCTTT. Amino acid sequence: CASSPGTGGGNTEAFF.

In this sample, this clone turned up once. Germline is not matched at one junction end, which may reflect a read error. The V gene is TRBV12-3 or TRBV12-4, the J gene TRBJ1-2, with 11 bases identical to TRBD1. The CDR3 extends over 11 amino acids. This CDR3 is CASSEGQGAAF. Here the CDR3 DNA reads TGTGCCAGCAGTGAAGGACAGGGGGCTGCCTTC.

This clone appeared a single time. The chain carries TRBV5-6 and TRBJ2-7, with D tentatively TRBD1 (5 bases). The CDR3 is 16 residues long. The V end was cut by 0 bases, the J end by 0 bases, with 13 bases between. Germline loops: CDR1 SGHDT, CDR2 YYEEEE. The CDR3 sequence is CASSLEGAPVSYEQYF. For the CDR3, the DNA is TGTGCCAGCAGCTTGGAAGGGGCGCCGGTCTCCTACGAGCAGTACTTC.

This sequence joins TRBV7-2 and TRBJ2-1, with 10 bases that match TRBD2. The germline V gene has CDR1 SGHTA and CDR2 FQGNSA. V lost 4 bases and J lost 3; bases outside the gene matches: 3. There are 15 residues in the CDR3. The CDR3 protein is CASSWTSGSYNEQFF. The CDR3 bases are TGTGCCAGCAGCTGGACTAGCGGAAGCTACAATGAGCAGTTCTTC.

The chain is built from TRBV6-2 or TRBV6-3 and TRBJ2-7; TRBD1 matches at 9 bases. V dropped 5 bases and J dropped 3; count of bases not matched to a gene: 5. Per germline, CDR1 MNHEY and CDR2 SVGEGT. The CDR3 has 14 amino acids. The CDR3 loop reads CASSGTGQGYEQYF. In DNA, the CDR3 is TGTGCCAGCAGTGGAACGGGACAGGGCTACGAGCAGTACTTC.

This clone has only one observation. The rearrangement links TRBV9 to TRBJ2-3; the match to TRBD1 covers 10 bases. The V and J ends lost 2 bases and 1 base, in that order; junction bases with no gene match: 1. This CDR3 comprises 15 residues. From germline, CDR1 is SGDLS and CDR2 YYNGEE. For the CDR3, the DNA is TGTGCCAGCAGCGTTGGGACAGGGGGCACAGATACGCAGTATTTT. Its protein is CASSVGTGGTDTQYF.

The chain uses TRBV6-5 and TRBJ2-1; TRBD1 agrees at 9 bases. In germline, CDR1 is MNHEY, CDR2 SVGAGI. V was clipped by 0 bases and J by 6 bases; unmatched bases: 3. The CDR3 consists of 15 residues. CDR3 region: CASSYSSGQGNEQFF. For the CDR3, the DNA is TGTGCCAGCAGTTACTCGTCGGGACAGGGCAATGAGCAGTTCTTC.

The chain combines TRBV3-1 (or the pseudogene TRBV3-2) with TRBJ2-5; 14 bases map to TRBD2. Germline trimming cut 4 bases from V and 5 bases from J; bases unmatched to any gene: 3. The CDR3 loop spans 15 amino acids. In germline, CDR1 is LGHDT, CDR2 YNNKEL (reference sequence). In DNA, the CDR3 is TGTGCCAGCAGCCTTCGGACTAGCGGGGGGGAGACCCAGTACTTC. It codes for CASSLRTSGGETQYF.

V and J are TRBV5-6 and TRBJ1-1; TRBD1 might be the D (6 bases). CDR1 and CDR2 (germline): SGHDT, YYEEEE. V lost 0 bases to trimming and J lost 1 base, with 7 bases between them. The CDR3 totals 14 residues. The CDR3 sequence: CASSLAGANTEAFF. The CDR3 DNA follows: TGTGCCAGCAGCTTGGCAGGGGCGAACACTGAAGCTTTCTTT. Supplemented by reference TRBV5-6 and TRBJ1-1, the full variable domain reads DAGVTQSPTHLIKTRGQQVTLRCSPKSGHDTVSWYQQALGQGPQFIFQYYEEEERQRGNFPDRFSGHQFPNYSSELNVNALLLGDSALYLCASSLAGANTEAFFGQGTRLTVV.

This rearrangement joins TRBV7-2 to TRBJ1-2, with no clear D. CDR1 and CDR2 from the germline V gene are SGHTA and FQGNSA. Trimming took off 3 bases at V and 3 bases at J, with 14 bases between the two ends. The CDR3 has 15 amino acids. The CDR3 region is CASSFGTGWDYGYTF. For the CDR3, the DNA is TGTGCCAGCAGCTTCGGCACGGGGTGGGACTATGGCTACACCTTC.

This clone appeared once. J is TRBJ2-1 and V is TRBV6-2 or TRBV6-3, with 7 nucleotides matching TRBD1. The J segment lost 2 bases and the V segment lost 6 bases, leaving 7 bases of the junction unmatched. This CDR3 has 15 amino acids. CDR1 and CDR2 (germline): MNHEY, SVGEGT. The CDR3 loop reads CASSPGTATYNEQFF. The CDR3 DNA reads as TGTGCCAGCAGCCCCGGGACAGCGACCTACAATGAGCAGTTCTTC.

The chain joins TRBV28 to TRBJ1-1, with D uncertain. The CDR3 has 13 residues. The germline V gene has CDR1 MDHEN and CDR2 SYDVKM. The ends were cut back, 5 bases at V and 11 bases at J, with 18 bases in the middle. This CDR3 is CASSVDPLGAAFF. The DNA of the CDR3 is TGTGCCAGCAGTGTGGACCCTTTGGGAGCGGCTTTCTTT. The complete variable domain, with remaining parts taken from reference TRBV28 and TRBJ1-1, reads DVKVTQSSRYLVKRTGEKVFLECVQDMDHENMFWYRQDPGLGLRLIYFSYDVKMKEKGDIPEGYSVSREKKERFSLILESASTNQTSMYLCASSVDPLGAAFFGQGTRLTVV.